This TCR beta chain emerged from a study of vaccination and CD4 T cells after COVID-19. Overall study context: Overlapping peptides of the spike proteins of SARS-CoV-2, HCoV-NL63, HCoV-OC43 and HCoV-229E were used for cell stimulation.

V lost 5 bases and J lost 6, with 13 bases in between. The CDR3 is 13 residues long. With the Oncomine TCR Beta short-read assay, DNA from cultured CD4+ T cells was sequenced. TCRdb itself ran the PCR reads through MiXCR, one entry per CDR3 protein. In the table there are more than 6,500 distinct CDR3 sequences, roughly 38% of which are singletons. This clonotype was found a few times. Its cognate antigen is unknown. As for treatment: approximately nine-day PBMC culture with coronavirus spike peptide pools or control peptides (ViraFEST assay). The collection of CD4+ T cells from the unexposed donor took place before the COVID-19 pandemic (2011-2018).

The sample comprised CD4+ T cells from blood, cultured in vitro. The TCR was taken from a human donor in good health. This chain uses TRBV12-3 or TRBV12-4 with TRBJ1-2; a weak D match, TRBD1 (5 bases). DNA of the CDR3: TGTGCCAGCAGTCACCAGGGAGGCGATGGCTACACCTTC. This gives the protein CASSHQGGDGYTF.